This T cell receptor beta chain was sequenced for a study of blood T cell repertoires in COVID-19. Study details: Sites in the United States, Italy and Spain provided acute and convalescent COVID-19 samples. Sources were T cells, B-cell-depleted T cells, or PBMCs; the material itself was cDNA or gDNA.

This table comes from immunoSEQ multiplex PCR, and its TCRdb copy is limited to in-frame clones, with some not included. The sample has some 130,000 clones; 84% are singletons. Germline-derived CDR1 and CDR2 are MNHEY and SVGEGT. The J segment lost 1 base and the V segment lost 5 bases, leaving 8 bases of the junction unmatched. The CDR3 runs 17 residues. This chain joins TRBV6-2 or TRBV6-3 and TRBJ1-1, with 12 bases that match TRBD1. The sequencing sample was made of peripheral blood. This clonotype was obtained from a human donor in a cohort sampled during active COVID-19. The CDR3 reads CASSHPGQGAPNTEAFF. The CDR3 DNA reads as TGTGCCAGCAGTCATCCGGGACAGGGGGCCCCGAACACTGAAGCTTTCTTT.